One T cell receptor (beta chain) is described in this entry. V shed 0 bases, J shed 4 bases, and the junction held 6 bases outside the gene matches. CDR1 is SGHDN, CDR2 FVKESK, per germline. The CDR3 has 16 amino acids. Profiling relied on immunoSEQ multiplex PCR, and the TCRdb table lists in-frame clones only, not all of them. Seen here are 90,000 to 150,000 clones, 70% to 90% observed once, and the top ten hold roughly 8.4%. This sample is part of a study of T cell responses to AZD1222 COVID-19 vaccine. The receptor was derived from an adult in good health. The sequencing used peripheral blood, collected on day 0 of AZD1222 vaccination. The chain links TRBV14 to TRBJ2-1; 7 nucleotides line up with TRBD2. CDR3 sequence: CASSQDRGGGYNEQFF. The CDR3 nucleotides read TGTGCCAGCAGCCAAGATAGGGGCGGGGGATACAATGAGCAGTTCTTC. The complete variable domain, with remaining parts taken from reference TRBV14 and TRBJ2-1, reads EAGVTQFPSHSVIEKGQTVTLRCDPISGHDNLYWYRRVMGKEIKFLLHFVKESKQDESGMPNNRFLAERTGGTYSTLKVQPAELEDSGVYFCASSQDRGGGYNEQFFGPGTRLTVL.